This T cell receptor (beta chain) was profiled in a study of blood T cell repertoires in COVID-19 (dated by TCRdb to the early 2020s). For the wider study: Collaborator samples came from the United States, Italy and Spain and covered acute and convalescent phases of COVID-19. The prospective study material was composed of cDNA or gDNA derived from T cells, B-cell-depleted T cells, or PBMCs. Subjects who had been exposed to COVID-19, were actively infected with it, or had recovered from it provided the deeply sampled blood TCRbeta repertoires that made up the dataset. A freely available public database, intended as a resource for researchers studying the immune response to SARS-CoV-2, is where the repertoires were released. Samples were obtained from the ongoing ImmuneRACE study (first 160 participants) and from about 1,300 subjects provided by 6 global collaborators. A de-identified subject ID, COVID-19 status, age in years and sex were almost always included in the sample metadata. HLA class I and class II types, where available, came from metadata supplied by the sample provider rather than from assay-based typing.

Worth noting for this clone: It lacks a known antigen. Base qualities are missing; no much larger clone stands one base away.

Participants in the prospective study were aged about 18 to 89 years, lived in 20 to 30 United States geographic areas, and enrolled through a virtual design. In the prospective study, participants were assigned to cohorts based on the clinical history participants reported in a screening survey and a study questionnaire. Recovered participants in ImmuneRACE Cohort 3 were defined as having two consecutive negative NP/OP PCR tests, clearance from a healthcare professional, or resolution of symptoms. In the prospective study, mobile phlebotomists collected whole blood, serum and a nasopharyngeal or oropharyngeal swab from each participant. Prospective study participants could optionally give additional blood draws and questionnaires over an approximately 2-month period. Before DNA extraction, prospective study blood samples were shipped either frozen or at room temperature. General study outcomes and caveats: The quantity of clinical and demographic metadata differed by source and by participant and was supplied without curation.

The immunoSEQ Assay, a bias-controlled multiplex PCR, was used to amplify TCRbeta CDR3 regions from genomic DNA. The original pipeline was this. The number of nucleated cells in each sample was estimated from the amplification of reference gene primers within the assay. Sequence reads were collapsed and filtered to measure the absolute abundance of every unique TCRbeta CDR3 rearrangement. For each sample, productive Simpson clonality was calculated as the square root of Simpson's diversity index over productive rearrangements. The source is immuneACCESS, and TCRdb retained only in-frame sequences with V and J called. Part of the clones is not carried over; for the studies checked, unresolved V genes explain less than half of this, and the remainder is unexplained. The V and J calls and the clone size are those of that table, but D and trimming were determined from the DNA. The table for this sample lists approximately 360,000 clones; roughly 87% of them were counted only once. Around 5% of the sample comes from the top ten.

The CDR3 starts with the cysteine, ends with the phenylalanine, and has 14 residues. Only the CDR3 DNA is retained, 42 bases long and in frame from the first base. CDR1 and CDR2 were assigned from the germline V gene as SNHLY and FYNNEI. Cut back by 9 bases and 0 bases, the V and J ends lie 15 bases apart. Sequencing was carried out using PBMCs or T cells enriched from blood (not recorded which). The chain couples TRBV2 to TRBJ2-7; D gene: possibly TRBD1, on 6 matching bases. The TCR was taken from a woman in her forties or fifties who had recovered from COVID-19. The CDR3 here reads CASNTQGFSYEQYF. The DNA sequence is TGTGCCAGTAATACGCAGGGGTTCTCCTACGAGCAGTACTTC.